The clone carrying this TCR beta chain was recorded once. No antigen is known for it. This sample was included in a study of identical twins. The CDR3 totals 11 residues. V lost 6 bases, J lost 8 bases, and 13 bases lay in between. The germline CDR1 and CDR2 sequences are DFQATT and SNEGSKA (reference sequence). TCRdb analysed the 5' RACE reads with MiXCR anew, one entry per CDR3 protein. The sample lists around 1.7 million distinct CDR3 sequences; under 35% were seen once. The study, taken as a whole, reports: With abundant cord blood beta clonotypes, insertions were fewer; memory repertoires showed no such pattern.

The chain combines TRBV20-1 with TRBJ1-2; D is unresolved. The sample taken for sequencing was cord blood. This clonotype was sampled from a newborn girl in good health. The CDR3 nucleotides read TGCAGTGCAACGAGGCGGAGAGGCTACACCTTC. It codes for CSATRRRGYTF.